The T cell receptor (beta chain) under discussion was sequenced for a study of preoperative IRX-2 immunotherapy in early breast cancer. The CDR3 is 13 residues long. CDR1 and CDR2 from the germline V gene are LNHDA and SQIVND (reference sequence). V dropped 3 bases and J dropped 5 bases, with 8 bases sitting between them. The data were produced by immunoSEQ multiplex PCR, yet TCRdb's version contains in-frame clones alone and is incomplete. The table lists 32,000 or so clones, less than 90% of them singletons. Treatment in this sample: preoperative locoregional IRX-2 cytokine immunotherapy. Samples came from a phase Ib trial of preoperative locoregional IRX-2 cytokine immunotherapy.

V is TRBV19 and J is TRBJ1-5; D ambiguous. This sequence was found in a human donor with breast cancer. This specimen consisted of lymph node tissue, obtained from a patient treated with IRX-2 immunotherapy. CDR3 in amino acids: CASSIDRHQPQHF. CDR3 coding DNA: TGTGCCAGTAGTATCGACCGACATCAGCCCCAGCATTTT.